Sequencing of this T cell receptor beta chain was carried out in a study of graft-versus-host responses after intestinal transplantation (dated by TCRdb to the early 2020s). Regarding the research as a whole: The transplants that recipients received were multivisceral, liver-intestinal, or isolated intestinal. To identify alloreactive clones, pre-transplant mixed lymphocyte reaction products were sequenced and compared with unstimulated pre-transplant donor and recipient T cells. All recipients received anti-thymocyte globulin induction followed by maintenance tacrolimus and steroids for 3 to 4 years. Bulk TCR-beta CDR3 sequencing was used to track graft-versus-host and host-versus-graft alloreactive T cell clones in the graft, circulation and bone marrow after intestinal transplantation. Rather than being sequenced by the commercial service, samples from a few later patients were sequenced in-house on an Illumina MiSeq and processed with MiXCR. The cohort enrolled about two dozen intestinal transplant recipients, one of whom was a retransplant, and a few patients without pretransplant specimens were excluded. A peak of at least 4% donor T cells among recipient peripheral blood mononuclear cells was the definition used for donor T cell macrochimerism. The investigation overall reported the following: The relatively low number and heterogeneity of intestinal transplant patients limited the conclusions. High GvH to HvG T cell clonal ratios were observed in the allografts of patients with donor T cell macrochimerism. Early after transplant, peak levels of circulating GvH clones were associated with declines in HvG clones. GvH clones were found in recipient bone marrow, and some of the GvH clones appeared earlier in ileal mucosa or blood, which is consistent with an intestinal mucosal origin.

The library was prepared using the immunoSEQ multiplex PCR assay. For most patients, genomic DNA was isolated using the Qiagen DNeasy Blood and Tissue Kit and was shipped frozen to Adaptive Biotechnologies for TCR sequencing. Adaptive Biotechnologies carried out high-throughput TCR-beta CDR3 sequencing of genomic DNA for most patients. The authors processed their data as follows. TCR sequencing data were retrieved from Adaptive's ImmunoSEQ software for more than 15 patients, whereas a few other patients were processed with MiXCR and VDJtools. CD4 versus CD8 sorting errors were corrected by removing sequences found in both subsets at a frequency ratio below 5:1. CDR3 nucleotide sequences shared between donor and recipient were removed because their origin could not be assigned. Alloreactive clones required at least 2-fold expansion over unstimulated cells and minimum CFSE-low frequency of 0.002% (template counts) or 0.001% (read counts). Clones were considered mappable if detected in sequenced pre-transplant spleen, lymph node, or MLR CFSE-low populations of the donor or recipient. The cumulative frequency of alloreactive clones was calculated as a percentage of all sequences, weighted by copy number. TCRdb obtained this table from immuneACCESS and retained in-frame rearrangements with V and J assigned. These tables miss some clones; where compared with another copy, unresolved V genes account for less than half of the shortfall, and the remainder is unexplained. V and J calls and clone size are copied from that table; D and trimming were computed from the DNA. Counted in this sample were fewer than 110,000 clones; 87% of them appeared once. The biggest ten clones account for around 0.73% of the sample.

A note on this clone: The antigen it binds to is not known. No clone much larger than this one lies a single base away; base qualities are absent.

The time point label for this specimen denotes: cells obtained before transplantation from donor or recipient. CD3+CD4+ and CD3+CD8+ populations were FACS-sorted from unstimulated pre-transplant donor and recipient cells taken from spleen or lymph nodes. V is reduced by 1 base and J by 7 bases, leaving a spacing of 6 bases between them. CDR1 is given as SGHNT and CDR2 as YYREEE, both from the germline V gene (reference sequence). From its cysteine to its phenylalanine, the CDR3 spans 12 amino acids. Only the CDR3 DNA is retained, 36 bases long and in frame from the first base. The TCR sequence derives from a human donor who was the organ donor for an intestinal transplant. Rearrangement joined TRBV5-4 to TRBJ1-5; the D segment cannot be called with confidence. Sequences were derived from unstimulated CD4+ T cells sorted from spleen or lymph node cells, sampled before transplant. The DNA reads TGTGCCAGCAGCTTGATAGGGCAGCCCCAGCATTTT. This codes for CASSLIGQPQHF. Reference TRBV5-4 and TRBJ1-5 proteins supply the regions before and after the CDR3; the full variable domain is: ETGVTQSPTHLIKTRGQQVTLRCSSQSGHNTVSWYQQALGQGPQFIFQYYREEENGRGNFPPRFSGLQFPNYSSELNVNALELDDSALYLCASSLIGQPQHFGDGTRLSIL.